Below, 4 T cell receptor beta chains from the same sample are listed, as sequenced in a study of blood T cell repertoires in COVID-19. Sequencing was performed with immunoSEQ multiplex PCR; in TCRdb, only in-frame clones are kept and a portion is missing. The sample shows about 280,000 clones, more than 75% of them seen only once. The sequencing sample was made of peripheral blood. The receptors were gathered from a woman under 40 who had recovered from COVID-19.

The gene calls are TRBV7-9 and TRBJ2-5; D unresolved. This CDR3 is 13 amino acids long. From germline, CDR1 is SEHNR and CDR2 FQNEAQ (reference sequence). Trimming left V 5 bases short and J 5 bases short, with 12 bases between. The CDR3 sequence is CASSPRVGETQYF. The CDR3 region has the DNA TGTGCCAGCAGCCCTCGGGTTGGCGAGACCCAGTACTTC.

This clone came up a few times. The chain combines TRBV6-2 or TRBV6-3 with TRBJ2-7; 12 bases fit TRBD2. V lost 4 bases and J lost 2; bases outside the gene matches: 9. This CDR3 region has 17 residues. Looked up from germline, CDR1 is MNHEY and CDR2 is SVGEGT. The CDR3 sequence is CASSSPAWTSGTYEQYF. As DNA, the CDR3 is TGTGCCAGCAGTTCCCCGGCGTGGACTAGCGGGACCTACGAGCAGTACTTC.

The DNA for the CDR3 is TGTGCCATCAGTGCCCCGGGGCAGGGGGCAGATACGCAGTATTTT. It yields the protein CAISAPGQGADTQYF. J is TRBJ2-3 and V is TRBV10-3; 7 positions agree with TRBD1. In germline, CDR1 is ENHRY, CDR2 SYGVKD. The CDR3 runs 15 residues. With V trimmed by 4 bases and J by 4 bases, 8 bases remained unmatched.

The V gene is TRBV4-3, the J gene TRBJ2-7; D is undetermined. V lost 4 bases and J lost 7, with 11 bases in between. The CDR3 has 12 residues. Germline CDR1 reads LGHNA; CDR2 reads YSLEER. This CDR3 reads CASSPFAWEQYF. The CDR3, as DNA: TGCGCCAGCAGCCCTTTTGCGTGGGAGCAGTACTTC.